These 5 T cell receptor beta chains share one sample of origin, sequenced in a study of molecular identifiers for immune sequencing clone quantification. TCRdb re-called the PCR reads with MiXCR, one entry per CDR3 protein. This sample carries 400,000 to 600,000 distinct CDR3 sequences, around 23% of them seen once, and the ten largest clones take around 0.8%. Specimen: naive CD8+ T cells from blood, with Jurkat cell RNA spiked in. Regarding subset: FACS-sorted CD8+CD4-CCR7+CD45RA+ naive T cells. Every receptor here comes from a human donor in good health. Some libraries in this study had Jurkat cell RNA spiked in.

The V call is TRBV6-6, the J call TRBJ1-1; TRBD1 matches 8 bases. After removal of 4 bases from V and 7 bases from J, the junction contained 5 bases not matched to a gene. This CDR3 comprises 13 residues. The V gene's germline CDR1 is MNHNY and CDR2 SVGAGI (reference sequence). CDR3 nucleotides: TGTGCCAGCAGTTGGACAGGGAGTGATGAAGCTTTCTTT. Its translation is CASSWTGSDEAFF.

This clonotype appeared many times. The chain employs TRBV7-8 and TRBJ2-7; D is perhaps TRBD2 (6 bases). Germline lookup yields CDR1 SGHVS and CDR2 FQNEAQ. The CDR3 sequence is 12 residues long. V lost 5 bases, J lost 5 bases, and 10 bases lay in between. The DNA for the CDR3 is TGTGCCAGCAGCAAAGCGGGCAACGAGCAGTACTTC. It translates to CASSKAGNEQYF.

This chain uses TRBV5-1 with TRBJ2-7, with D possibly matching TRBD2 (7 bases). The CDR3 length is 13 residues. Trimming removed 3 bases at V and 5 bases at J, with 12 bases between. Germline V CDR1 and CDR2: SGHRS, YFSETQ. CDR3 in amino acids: CASSWGGPNEQYF. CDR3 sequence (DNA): TGCGCCAGCAGCTGGGGGGGCCCCAACGAGCAGTACTTC.

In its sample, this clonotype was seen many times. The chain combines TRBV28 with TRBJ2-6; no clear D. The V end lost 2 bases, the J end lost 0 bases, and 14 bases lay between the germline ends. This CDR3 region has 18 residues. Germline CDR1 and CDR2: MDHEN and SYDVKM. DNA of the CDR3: TGTGCCAGCAGTTTAAGGTTTGGCGGTAACTCTGGGGCCAACGTCCTGACTTTC. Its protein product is CASSLRFGGNSGANVLTF.

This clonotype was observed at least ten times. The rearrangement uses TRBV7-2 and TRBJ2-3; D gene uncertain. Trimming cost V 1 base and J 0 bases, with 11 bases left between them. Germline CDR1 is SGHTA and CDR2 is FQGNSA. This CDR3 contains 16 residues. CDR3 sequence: CASSLVPTGSTDTQYF. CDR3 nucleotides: TGTGCCAGCAGCTTAGTACCGACGGGTAGCACAGATACGCAGTATTTT.